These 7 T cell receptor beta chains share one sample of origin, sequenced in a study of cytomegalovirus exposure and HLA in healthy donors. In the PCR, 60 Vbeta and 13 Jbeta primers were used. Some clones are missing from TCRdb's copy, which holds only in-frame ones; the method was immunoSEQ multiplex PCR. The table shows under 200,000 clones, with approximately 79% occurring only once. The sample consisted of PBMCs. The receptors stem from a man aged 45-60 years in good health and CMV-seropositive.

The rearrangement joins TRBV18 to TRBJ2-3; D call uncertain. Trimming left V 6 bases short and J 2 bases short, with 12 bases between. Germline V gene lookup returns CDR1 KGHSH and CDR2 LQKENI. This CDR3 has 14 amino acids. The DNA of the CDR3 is TGTGCCAGCTCCCCTCCCCAGAACACAGATACGCAGTATTTT. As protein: CASSPPQNTDTQYF.

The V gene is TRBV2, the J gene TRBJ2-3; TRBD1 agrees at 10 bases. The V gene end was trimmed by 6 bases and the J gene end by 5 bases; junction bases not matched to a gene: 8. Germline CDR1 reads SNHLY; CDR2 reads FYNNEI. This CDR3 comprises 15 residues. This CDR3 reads CASRSRDRGGDTQYF. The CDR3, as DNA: TGTGCCAGCAGATCCCGGGACAGGGGTGGAGATACGCAGTATTTT.

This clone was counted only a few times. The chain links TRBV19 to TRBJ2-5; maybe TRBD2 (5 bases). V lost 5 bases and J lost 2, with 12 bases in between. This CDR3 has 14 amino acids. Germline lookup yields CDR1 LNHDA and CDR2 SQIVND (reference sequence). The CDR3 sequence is CASSPNPGQETQYF. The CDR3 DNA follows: TGTGCCAGTAGTCCCAATCCGGGACAAGAGACCCAGTACTTC.

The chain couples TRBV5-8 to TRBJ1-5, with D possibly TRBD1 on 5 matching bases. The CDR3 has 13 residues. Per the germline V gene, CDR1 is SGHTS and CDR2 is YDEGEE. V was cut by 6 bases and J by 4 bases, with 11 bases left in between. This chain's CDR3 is CASIGAVNQPQHF. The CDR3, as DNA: TGTGCCAGCATTGGGGCAGTGAATCAGCCCCAGCATTTT. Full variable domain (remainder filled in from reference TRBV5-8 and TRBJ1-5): EAGVTQSPTHLIKTRGQQATLRCSPISGHTSVYWYQQALGLGLQFLLWYDEGEERNRGNFPPRFSGRQFPNYSSELNVNALELEDSALYLCASIGAVNQPQHFGDGTRLSIL.

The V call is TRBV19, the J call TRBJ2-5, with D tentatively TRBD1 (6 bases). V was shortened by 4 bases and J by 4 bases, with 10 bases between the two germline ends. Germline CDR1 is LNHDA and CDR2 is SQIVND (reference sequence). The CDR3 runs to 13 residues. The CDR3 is CASSKGEGETQYF. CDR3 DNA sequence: TGTGCCAGTAGTAAGGGGGAAGGAGAGACCCAGTACTTC. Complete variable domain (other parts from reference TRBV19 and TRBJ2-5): DGGITQSPKYLFRKEGQNVTLSCEQNLNHDAMYWYRQDPGQGLRLIYYSQIVNDFQKGDIAEGYSVSREKKESFPLTVTSAQKNPTAFYLCASSKGEGETQYFGPGTRLLVL.

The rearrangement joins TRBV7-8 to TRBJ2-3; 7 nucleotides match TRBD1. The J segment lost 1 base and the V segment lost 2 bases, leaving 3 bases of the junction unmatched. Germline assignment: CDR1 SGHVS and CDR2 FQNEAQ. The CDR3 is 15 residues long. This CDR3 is CASSLRDRGTDTQYF. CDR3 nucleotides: TGTGCCAGCAGCTTACGGGACAGAGGCACAGATACGCAGTATTTT.

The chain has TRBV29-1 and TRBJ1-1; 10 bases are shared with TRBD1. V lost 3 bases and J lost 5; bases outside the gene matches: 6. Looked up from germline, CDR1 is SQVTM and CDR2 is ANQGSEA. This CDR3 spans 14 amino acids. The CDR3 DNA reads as TGCAGCGTTGATTCGACAGGGGGCAATACTGAAGCTTTCTTT. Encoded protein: CSVDSTGGNTEAFF.